This T cell receptor (beta chain) was sequenced during a study of blood T cell repertoires in COVID-19. Study-wide background: Some COVID-19 samples were acute and others convalescent; all came from the United States, Italy and Spain. From T cells, B-cell-depleted T cells, or PBMCs came the material, which was cDNA or gDNA.

Germline CDR1 and CDR2: SQVTM and ANQGSEA. This CDR3 has 13 residues. V was cut by 1 base and J by 1 base, with 6 bases left in between. The assay was immunoSEQ multiplex PCR, and TCRdb's table has in-frame clones only and misses some. The sample has about 330,000 clones; about nine tenths are singletons. The Seattle patients joined while their infection was active and were tracked longitudinally afterward. This TCR was sampled from a man in his thirties or forties with COVID-19, enrolled during active disease. The sample consisted of peripheral blood. The chain carries TRBV29-1 and TRBJ2-3, with D perhaps matching TRBD2 (5 bases). CDR3 sequence (DNA): TGCAGCGTTGAAGGGGAGCGCACAGATACGCAGTATTTT. Its protein product is CSVEGERTDTQYF.